The 27 T cell receptor beta chains reported below all come from one sample, sequenced in a study of tumor-infiltrating lymphocytes in primary liver carcinoma. Starting material for RNA and DNA co-extraction consisted of roughly 20-34 mg of unsorted bulk tissue. From around 0.5 ug of total RNA, TCR beta-specific cDNA was reverse-transcribed using a constant-region primer. Sequencing libraries for TCR beta derived from three nested multiplex PCR rounds that used slightly modified ARM-PCR. TRBV1-TRBV30 forward and Cbeta reverse primers drove the first two roughly 10-cycle rounds. In TCRdb, the multiplex PCR reads were re-called with MiXCR into one record per CDR3 protein. The sample lists about 30,000 distinct CDR3 sequences; 71% were seen once. Input material: liver tumor tissue from sampling region 3. Subset in this sample: tumor region T3, left-lateral pole. These receptors came from a woman between 25 and 40 years old with primary liver carcinoma and hepatitis B virus infection.

This clonotype was recorded many times. The genes are TRBV29-1 and TRBJ2-3; D gene uncertain. CDR1 is SQVTM, CDR2 ANQGSEA, per germline. Trimming took 4 bases from V and 1 from J, leaving 9 bases between them. The CDR3 loop spans 13 amino acids. CDR3 loop: CSVGIPGTDTQYF. Here the CDR3 DNA reads TGCAGCGTTGGAATCCCCGGCACAGATACGCAGTATTTT.

A remark on this clonotype: With a much larger clone just one base away, this may be a read error. The rearrangement links TRBV10-3 to TRBJ2-1; D perhaps matches TRBD1 (6 bases). Germline assignment: CDR1 ENHRY and CDR2 SYGVKD. The CDR3 has 14 residues. DNA for the CDR3: TGTACCATCAGGGGCAGCCAGGGCGACAATGAGCAGTTCTTC. Its translation is CTIRGSQGDNEQFF.

This chain links TRBV6-1 with TRBJ1-5, with a weak D call TRBD1 (6 bases). Germline lookup yields CDR1 MNHNS and CDR2 SASEGT. The CDR3 consists of 16 residues. The CDR3 spells CVSSERGGANNQPQHF. CDR3 in DNA: TGTGTTAGCAGTGAAAGGGGGGGGGCAAATAATCAGCCCCAGCATTTT.

With respect to this clonotype: Sequence at one end of the junction differs from germline and may be a read error. J is TRBJ2-1 and V is TRBV11-1, with 9 bases identical to TRBD2. From germline, CDR1 is SGHAT and CDR2 FQDESV (reference sequence). The CDR3 has 14 amino acids. The CDR3, as DNA: TGTGCCTGCAGCCGAATAGCGGGGGTGTATGAGCAGTTCTTC. Translating it yields CACSRIAGVYEQFF.

As for this clonotype: Mismatch with germline at one junction end may stem from a read error. V and J are TRBV10-3 and TRBJ2-1; a possible D gene is TRBD2 (5 bases). CDR1 ENHRY and CDR2 SYGVKD come from the germline V gene. The CDR3 has 14 amino acids. The CDR3 loop is CAISPTVTRDEQLF. As DNA, the CDR3 is TGTGCCATTAGTCCCACGGTGACCCGGGATGAGCAGTTATTC.

A word on this clonotype: A read error may produce the germline difference seen at one junction end. The chain couples TRBV12-3 or TRBV12-4 to TRBJ1-2, with D perhaps matching TRBD1 (6 bases). The CDR3 spans 13 residues. CDR3 residues: CASNRAGAHGYIF. For the CDR3, the DNA is TGTGCCAGTAATCGCGCAGGGGCCCATGGCTACATCTTC.

The table lists this clonotype with a count of one. The junction does not match germline at one end; this may be a read error. This chain links TRBV7-8 with TRBJ1-5, with D perhaps TRBD1 (6 bases). CDR1 is SGHVS, CDR2 FQNEAQ, per germline. The CDR3 totals 14 residues. Written as DNA, the CDR3 is TGTGCCAGCAGCTTATCACAGGGCACTCGGCCCCAGCAATTT. Amino acid sequence: CASSLSQGTRPQQF.

Comment on this clonotype: A junction boundary mismatches the germline segment, possibly from a read error. The CDR3 is CASSPMGAGGLFF. The DNA of the CDR3 is TGCGCCAGCAGCCCGATGGGAGCGGGGGGGCTGTTTTTT. The chain has TRBV4-3 and TRBJ2-2, with 9 bases identical to TRBD2. The CDR3 runs 13 residues. The germline gives CDR1 LGHNA, CDR2 YSLEER.

This clonotype was picked up many times. The conserved final phenylalanine or tryptophan is absent from the CDR3, which likely points to a read error. The chain links TRBV11-2 to TRBJ2-3; 7 nucleotides align to TRBD1. The CDR3 is made up of 16 amino acids. CDR1 and CDR2 (germline): SGHAT, FQNNGV. After removal of 1 base from V and 2 bases from J, the junction contained 6 bases not matched to a gene. The CDR3 DNA reads as TGTGCCAGCAGCTTAGCCGGACAGGCGATCACAGATACGCAGTATTTA. Amino acid sequence: CASSLAGQAITDTQYL.

Note on this clonotype: Sequence at one end of the junction differs from germline and may be a read error. This rearrangement joins TRBV5-6 to TRBJ1-2; D gene ambiguous. Germline assignment: CDR1 SGHDT and CDR2 YYEEEE. This CDR3 has 12 residues. The CDR3 region has the DNA TGTGTCAGCAGCTTCGGGGTGGAGGTCTACACCTTC. Its translation: CVSSFGVEVYTF.

There are many counts of this clonotype. One end of the junction varies from germline; a read error may be responsible. This chain uses TRBV6-5 with TRBJ2-6; TRBD1 matches 8 bases. CDR1 and CDR2 from the germline V gene are MNHEY and SVGAGI. The CDR3 is 18 amino acids. The CDR3 loop is CASSLWTGMKAGANVLTF. The CDR3 bases are TGTGCCAGCAGTCTTTGGACAGGGATGAAAGCTGGGGCCAATGTCCTGACTTTC.

Comment on this clonotype: The CDR3 does not end in the conserved phenylalanine or tryptophan, so this is likely a read error. This rearrangement joins TRBV14 to TRBJ2-4; weak D call: TRBD2 (6 bases). The CDR3 loop spans 15 amino acids. Germline V CDR1 and CDR2: SGHDN, FVKESK. CDR3 sequence reads: CASSQRETPKNIQYV. The CDR3 DNA is TGTGCTAGCAGCCAACGGGAGACGCCCAAAAACATTCAGTACGTC.

Points on this clonotype: A much larger clone lies a single base off, so this may be a read error. The chain joins TRBV29-1 to TRBJ2-1, with D unclear. The germline gives CDR1 SQVTM, CDR2 ANQGSEA. This CDR3 is built from 14 residues. Here the CDR3 reads CGVHQTGWYNEQFF. CDR3 in DNA: TGCGGCGTTCATCAGACCGGGTGGTACAATGAGCAGTTCTTC.

Worth noting for this clonotype: An end of the junction does not agree with germline; a read error may underlie this. The chain has TRBV6-1 and TRBJ1-1; TRBD1 aligns across 9 bases. The CDR3 contains 14 residues. In germline, CDR1 is MNHNS, CDR2 SASEGT. The CDR3 protein is CASIVDRGCTEAFF. The CDR3 nucleotides read TGTGCAAGCATTGTTGACAGGGGGTGCACTGAAGCTTTCTTT.

Concerning this clonotype itself: Sequence at one end of the junction differs from germline and may be a read error. This chain joins TRBV2 and TRBJ2-7, with TRBD2 matching 8 bases. Germline V gives CDR1 SNHLY, CDR2 FYNNEI. The CDR3 length is 16 residues. Written as DNA, the CDR3 is TGTGCCAACAGTGAAGGTACCGGACTAGCCTCCTACGAGCAGTACTTC. Translating gives CANSEGTGLASYEQYF.

In this sample, this clonotype turned up once. A much larger clone is a single base away; this may be a read error. The chain employs TRBV29-1 and TRBJ2-7; no clear D gene. This CDR3 spans 12 amino acids. Germline lookup yields CDR1 SQVTM and CDR2 ANQGSEA. CDR3 nucleotides: TGCAATGTACGGGCAGACTCCTACGAGCAGTACTTC. Protein product: CNVRADSYEQYF.

This clonotype appeared many times. V gene TRBV11-1 combines with J gene TRBJ2-6, with TRBD1 matching 7 bases. The junction had 5 bases not matched to a gene; V was cut back by 3 bases and J by 0 bases. Germline values: CDR1 SGHAT, CDR2 FQDESV (reference sequence). This CDR3 contains 17 residues. The CDR3 DNA sequence: TGTGCCAGCAGCTTCAAGGACAGGTTCTCTGGGGCCAACGTCCTGACTTTC. This gives the protein CASSFKDRFSGANVLTF.

As to this clonotype: Its ends do not fully match the called genes, so a read error is possible. V is TRBV11-2 and J is TRBJ2-5, with no clear D. The CDR3 loop spans 12 amino acids. The germline CDR1 and CDR2 sequences are SGHAT and FQNNGV. DNA for the CDR3: TGTGCCAGCAACTTAGAGGAAAGGGCCCACTACTTC. Translation gives CASNLEERAHYF.

This clonotype was seen many times. This rearrangement joins TRBV7-9 to TRBJ1-1; D gene unclear. In germline, CDR1 is SEHNR, CDR2 FQNEAQ (reference sequence). V lost 2 bases, J lost 8 bases, and 12 bases lay in between. The CDR3 contains 13 residues. CDR3 residues: CASSLLRAREAFF. CDR3 coding DNA: TGTGCCAGCAGCTTACTAAGGGCACGCGAAGCTTTCTTT.

The chain couples TRBV5-4 to TRBJ2-3, with a possible D match to TRBD1 (5 bases). The CDR3 contains 17 residues. The germline V and J ends were trimmed by 4 bases and 11 bases, with 29 bases remaining between them. CDR1 and CDR2 from the germline V gene are SGHNT and YYREEE (reference sequence). The CDR3 region is CASSVDGHPPPTCMQYF. In DNA form, the CDR3 reads TGTGCCAGCAGCGTAGACGGACACCCTCCACCCACATGTATGCAGTATTTT.

In its sample, this clonotype was seen many times. The chain carries TRBV6-1 and TRBJ2-1, with no clear D. Germline V gene lookup returns CDR1 MNHNS and CDR2 SASEGT. CDR3 length: 14 residues. V dropped 5 bases and J dropped 6 bases, with 14 bases sitting between them. The CDR3 spells CASSRLSSLNEQFF. In DNA, the CDR3 is TGTGCCAGCAGTCGCCTAAGTTCGCTCAATGAGCAGTTCTTC.

To note about this clonotype: Germline is not matched at one junction end, which may reflect a read error. The chain is built from TRBV11-2 and TRBJ1-6; no firm D call. Germline CDR1 reads SGHAT; CDR2 reads FQNNGV. This CDR3 is built from 16 residues. The CDR3 loop is CASSFGRNHHNSPPHF. The CDR3 coding sequence is TGTGCCAGTAGCTTTGGTCGGAACCACCATAATTCACCCCCGCACTTT.

On this clonotype itself: A much larger clone differs from this one at a single base, so this may be a read error. This chain links TRBV11-2 with TRBJ1-2, with a weak D call TRBD1 (5 bases). Trimming took 8 bases from V and 6 from J, leaving 16 bases between them. The length of the CDR3 is 13 residues. Germline CDR1 SGHAT, CDR2 FQNNGV. CDR3 protein: CASGSGTEHGYTF. For the CDR3, the DNA is TGTGCCAGCGGTTCCGGGACGGAACATGGCTACACCTTC.

As regards this clonotype: Since a much larger clone is just one base distant, this may be a read error. The chain recombines TRBV6-5 with TRBJ2-1, with 7 bases aligning to TRBD2. Germline CDR1 is MNHEY and CDR2 is SVGAGI. The CDR3 runs 11 residues. The CDR3 sequence: CASGCGGELFF. The CDR3 DNA reads TGTGCCAGCGGGTGCGGGGGTGAGCTGTTCTTC.

Notes on this clonotype: The CDR3 carries no conserved terminal phenylalanine or tryptophan, so it likely arises from a read error. This chain joins TRBV7-9 and TRBJ1-2; D is unresolved. This CDR3 has 15 amino acids. Germline V gene lookup returns CDR1 SEHNR and CDR2 FQNEAQ (reference sequence). V dropped 2 bases and J dropped 8 bases, with 18 bases sitting between them. CDR3 DNA: TGTGCCAGCAGCTTACGGAGCGGGCAGTGGCACGGCTACACCTCC. Its translation is CASSLRSGQWHGYTS.

The chain uses TRBV4-2 and TRBJ2-1, with TRBD2 matching over 10 bases. The CDR3 contains 17 residues. Germline values: CDR1 LGHNA, CDR2 YNFKEQ. The CDR3 loop is CTISQGKGTSVDNEQFF. The CDR3 DNA follows: TGTACCATCAGCCAGGGCAAAGGGACTAGCGTAGACAATGAGCAGTTCTTC.

As regards this clonotype: Just one base apart from a much larger clone, this may be a read error. The V gene is TRBV28, the J gene TRBJ1-5, with D perhaps assigned TRBD1 or TRBD2 (5 bases each). The end of the DNA is better explained by TRBJ2-3, so the J call may be wrong. This CDR3 spans 14 amino acids. Germline CDR1 and CDR2: MDHEN and SYDVKM. CDR3 residues: CASRRGRSNQPQYF. For the CDR3, the DNA is TGTGCCAGCAGAAGGGGACGTAGCAATCAGCCCCAGTATTTT.